The entry below describes one T cell receptor beta chain. CDR1 and CDR2 (germline): SGHAT, FQNNGV. With V trimmed by 5 bases and J by 10 bases, 8 bases remained unmatched. The CDR3 loop spans 15 amino acids. Cohort placement rested on clinical history that participants reported themselves. Source study methods: Nucleated cell counts were estimated from reference gene primer amplification. Some clones are missing from TCRdb's copy, which holds only in-frame ones; the method was immunoSEQ multiplex PCR. V and J calls and clone size are copied from that table; D and trimming were computed from the DNA. Here the sample spans approximately 160,000 clones, less than 85% being singletons. The data belong to a study of blood T cell repertoires in COVID-19. Overall study context: Sample material is recorded as cDNA or gDNA derived from T cells, B-cell-depleted T cells, or PBMCs.

The V gene is TRBV11-2, the J gene TRBJ2-1; TRBD2 matches at 13 bases. This TCR was recovered from a woman in her forties or fifties who had recovered from COVID-19. Sequenced material: PBMCs or T cells enriched from blood (not recorded which). CDR3 region: CASSTRTSGSGEQFF. In nucleotides, the CDR3 is TGTGCCAGCAGCACACGGACTAGCGGGAGTGGCGAGCAGTTCTTC.